Below, 3 T cell receptor beta chains from the same sample are listed, as sequenced in a study of monozygotic twins with inflammatory bowel disease. TCRdb reworked the 5' RACE reads into one entry per CDR3 protein, no DNA. Its listing shows about 380,000 distinct CDR3 sequences. The sequencing sample was made of blood. These receptors were taken from a human donor with ulcerative colitis or Crohn's disease, or a healthy co-twin of an affected twin (not recorded which).

The V gene is TRBV7-2, the J gene TRBJ1-4; with no DNA, the TCRdb D assignment of TRBD1 cannot be verified. CDR3 length equals 16 residues. In germline, CDR1 is SGHTA, CDR2 FQGNSA. The CDR3 is CASSLRQGAINEKLFF.

The chain recombines TRBV5-1 with TRBJ2-2; as DNA is missing, the TRBD2 call by TCRdb cannot be tested. The CDR3 loop spans 16 amino acids. Germline values: CDR1 SGHRS, CDR2 YFSETQ. CDR3 in amino acids: CASSLLAGATTGELFF.

V is TRBV27 and J is TRBJ2-7; as DNA is missing, the TRBD1 call by TCRdb cannot be tested. Germline V lookup: CDR1 MNHEY, CDR2 SMNVEV (reference sequence). There are 13 residues in the CDR3. CDR3 amino acids: CASSFRAAYEQYF.